Presented here are 5 T cell receptor beta chains from one specimen sequenced in a study of blood T cell repertoires in COVID-19 (TCRdb year 2020). The library was built by means of the immunoSEQ multiplex PCR assay. Sourced from immuneACCESS, this table was stored by TCRdb with only in-frame sequences that have V and J called. A share of the clones is absent; for the studies checked, an unresolved V gene accounts for under half, and the remainder has no known explanation. In all, the sample holds 100,000 to 150,000 clones, and 86% of those were seen once. Clones ranked in the top ten supply roughly 11% of the sample. Sequencing was performed on peripheral blood. These TCRs come from a woman in her sixties or seventies with COVID-19, enrolled during active disease.

This CDR3 reads CASGLQGNQPQHF. CDR3 coding DNA: TGTGCTAGTGGTCTACAGGGGAATCAGCCCCAGCATTTT. J is TRBJ1-5 and V is TRBV12-5, with 7 bases that match TRBD1. Germline CDR1 and CDR2: LGHNT and FRNRAP. CDR3 size: 13 residues. V was clipped by 5 bases and J by 4 bases; unmatched bases: 2.

The CDR3 DNA sequence: TGTGCCTGGAGTGTAGGTAGGAGCTTCCACTTT. Translating gives CAWSVGRSFHF. The rearrangement uses TRBV30 and TRBJ1-6; the D is unclear. The CDR3 totals 11 residues. Germline CDR1 and CDR2: GTSNPN and SVGIG (reference sequence). Trimming removed 0 bases from V and 17 bases from J, with 11 bases in between. Full variable domain (outside the CDR3, taken from reference TRBV30 and TRBJ1-6): SQTIHQWPATLVQPVGSPLSLECTVEGTSNPNLYWYRQAAGRGLQLLFYSVGIGQISSEVPQNLSASRPQDRQFILSSKKLLLSDSGFYLCAWSVGRSFHFGNGTRLTVT.

The gene calls are TRBV9 and TRBJ1-1, with 9 bases identical to TRBD1. The CDR3 is 15 amino acids. V shed 0 bases and J 4 bases; nucleotides not matched to a gene: 4. Per the germline V gene, CDR1 is SGDLS and CDR2 is YYNGEE. For the CDR3, the DNA is TGTGCCAGCAGCGTAGTTCGGGGACAGGGCACTGAAGCTTTCTTT. Its protein is CASSVVRGQGTEAFF.

This chain links TRBV5-1 with TRBJ2-3; 8 bases map to TRBD1. J gave up 0 bases and V 4 bases, and 4 bases lay outside the gene matches. CDR3 length: 15 residues. The germline gives CDR1 SGHRS, CDR2 YFSETQ. CDR3 protein: CASSVTGDSTDTQYF. As DNA, the CDR3 is TGCGCCAGCAGCGTGACAGGGGATAGCACAGATACGCAGTATTTT.

The chain is built from TRBV5-1 and TRBJ2-2, with 9 bases aligning to TRBD1. The ends lost 5 bases at V and 1 base at J; junction bases unmatched: 6. Germline CDR1 reads SGHRS; CDR2 reads YFSETQ. CDR3 length: 16 residues. The CDR3 is CASRPRDRVNTGELFF. In DNA form, the CDR3 reads TGCGCCAGCAGACCACGGGACAGGGTGAACACCGGGGAGCTGTTTTTT.